This T cell receptor (beta chain) was profiled in a study of post-analysis software for immune sequencing data. Overall study context: The disease courses spanned relapsing-remitting, secondary progressive and progressive-relapsing forms of multiple sclerosis. Study-level findings and limits: There was significantly lower normalized Chao1 diversity in multiple sclerosis patients than in controls. Compared with controls, patients had more of about 5 TRBV segments, including TRBV5-6, TRBV5-1 and TRBV20-1.

Germline CDR1 is SGHTA and CDR2 is FQGTGA. This CDR3 spans 14 amino acids. Unique molecular identifiers were carried by the TCR beta cDNA libraries. T cells, roughly 0.85 to 10 million of them, yielded approximately 530,000 cDNA molecules. TCRdb used MiXCR to reprocess the PCR reads, holding one entry per CDR3 protein. The sample has 650,000 to 900,000 distinct CDR3 sequences; about 43% are singletons. Comments on this clonotype: What it recognizes is unknown. Its ends do not fully match the called genes, so a read error is possible.

Sample: blood. J is TRBJ1-1 and V is TRBV7-3; 9 bases line up with TRBD1. The TCR sequence derives from a girl between 10 and 17 years old with multiple sclerosis. DNA of the CDR3: TGTGCCAGCAGCACAGGGGGCTGGGGGACTGAAGTTTTCTTT. Translated: CASSTGGWGTEVFF. Looking up the rest from reference TRBV7-3 and TRBJ1-1 gives the full variable domain: GAGVSQTPSNKVTEKGKYVELRCDPISGHTALYWYRQSLGQGPEFLIYFQGTGAADDSGLPNDRFFAVRPEGSVSTLKIQRTERGDSAVYLCASSTGGWGTEVFFGQGTRLTVV.